This is a list of T cell receptor beta chains from one sample in a study of cytomegalovirus exposure and HLA in healthy donors. Profiled with immunoSEQ multiplex PCR; TCRdb holds only in-frame clones, not every one. This sample lists 150,000 or so clones; its ten largest clones have over 1.5%. Sequenced: PBMCs. The origin of the receptors is a woman between 40 and 55 years old in good health and CMV-seropositive. Each CDR3 is given with its conserved first and last residue. Fields, in order: V gene, J gene, D gene, CDR3 length, CDR3 protein, CDR3 DNA. The D gene is left open where the match is weak.

v_gene: TRBV7-9
j_gene: TRBJ2-7
d_gene: TRBD1
len: 17
CDR3aa: CASSSTSLRGSSYEQYF
CDR3nt: TGTGCCAGCAGCTCCACTTCACTCAGGGGGTCCTCCTACGAGCAGTACTTC

v_gene: TRBV5-6
j_gene: TRBJ2-5
d_gene: NA
len: 15
CDR3aa: CASSFGAMILETQYF
CDR3nt: TGTGCCAGCAGCTTTGGAGCCATGATTTTAGAGACCCAGTACTTC

v_gene: TRBV30
j_gene: TRBJ2-7
d_gene: TRBD1
len: 14
CDR3aa: CARSEGAVAHEQYF
CDR3nt: TGTGCCCGAAGCGAGGGGGCCGTGGCCCACGAGCAGTACTTC

v_gene: TRBV20-1
j_gene: TRBJ2-1
d_gene: NA
len: 11
CDR3aa: CSARRGNEQFF
CDR3nt: TGCAGTGCTAGAAGGGGGAATGAGCAGTTCTTC

v_gene: TRBV7-3
j_gene: TRBJ2-2
d_gene: TRBD1
len: 14
CDR3aa: CASSPGQRTGELFF
CDR3nt: TGTGCCAGCAGCCCGGGACAGAGAACCGGGGAGCTGTTTTTT

v_gene: TRBV2
j_gene: TRBJ2-1
d_gene: TRBD2
len: 17
CDR3aa: CASSGNPGLAGDNEQFF
CDR3nt: TGTGCCAGCAGTGGGAATCCGGGACTAGCGGGAGATAATGAGCAGTTCTTC

v_gene: TRBV19
j_gene: TRBJ2-2
d_gene: TRBD1
len: 15
CDR3aa: CASSPTGVLTGELFF
CDR3nt: TGTGCCAGTAGTCCGACAGGGGTTCTTACCGGGGAGCTGTTTTTT

v_gene: TRBV27
j_gene: TRBJ2-1
d_gene: TRBD2
len: 21
CDR3aa: CASSYRGLAGGVPSSYNEQFF
CDR3nt: TGTGCCAGCAGTTATCGGGGACTAGCGGGAGGAGTCCCAAGCTCCTACAATGAGCAGTTCTTC

v_gene: TRBV6-5
j_gene: TRBJ2-3
d_gene: TRBD1
len: 15
CDR3aa: CAVRGDRGGADTQYF
CDR3nt: TGTGCCGTCAGAGGGGACAGGGGCGGGGCAGATACGCAGTATTTT

v_gene: TRBV7-8
j_gene: TRBJ2-2
d_gene: NA
len: 15
CDR3aa: CASSPQGFNTGELFF
CDR3nt: TGTGCCAGCAGCCCTCAGGGGTTTAACACCGGGGAGCTGTTTTTT

v_gene: TRBV6-1
j_gene: TRBJ1-4
d_gene: NA
len: 14
CDR3aa: CASSEWQSNEKLFF
CDR3nt: TGTGCCAGCAGTGAATGGCAGTCTAATGAAAAACTGTTTTTT

v_gene: TRBV9
j_gene: TRBJ2-7
d_gene: TRBD2
len: 15
CDR3aa: CASSEGLAGEYEQYF
CDR3nt: TGTGCCAGCAGCGAGGGACTAGCGGGAGAATACGAGCAGTACTTC

v_gene: TRBV29-1
j_gene: TRBJ2-2
d_gene: TRBD2
len: 16
CDR3aa: CSVGGTSGTNTGELFF
CDR3nt: TGCAGCGTTGGGGGGACTAGCGGGACGAACACCGGGGAGCTGTTTTTT

v_gene: TRBV27
j_gene: TRBJ1-1
d_gene: NA
len: 14
CDR3aa: CASSLSRGGTEAFF
CDR3nt: TGTGCCAGCAGTTTATCTAGGGGGGGGACTGAAGCTTTCTTT

v_gene: TRBV28
j_gene: TRBJ2-7
d_gene: NA
len: 14
CDR3aa: CASSLRTIHYEQYF
CDR3nt: TGTGCCAGCAGTCTCAGGACTATCCACTACGAGCAGTACTTC

v_gene: TRBV9
j_gene: TRBJ2-2
d_gene: TRBD2
len: 15
CDR3aa: CASSVGAGGVGELFF
CDR3nt: TGTGCCAGCAGCGTAGGAGCGGGAGGGGTCGGGGAGCTGTTTTTT

v_gene: TRBV11-2
j_gene: TRBJ1-2
d_gene: TRBD1
len: 16
CDR3aa: CASSLPRQGRDYGYTF
CDR3nt: TGTGCCAGCAGTCTACCCCGACAGGGTAGGGACTATGGCTACACCTTC

v_gene: TRBV11-2
j_gene: TRBJ2-7
d_gene: NA
len: 15
CDR3aa: CASSPSTGMGYEQYF
CDR3nt: TGTGCCAGCAGCCCTTCAACAGGGATGGGATACGAGCAGTACTTC

v_gene: TRBV19
j_gene: TRBJ1-5
d_gene: TRBD1
len: 15
CDR3aa: CASTGRGQEYQPQHF
CDR3nt: TGTGCCAGTACGGGCAGGGGGCAAGAGTATCAGCCCCAGCATTTT

v_gene: TRBV7-9
j_gene: TRBJ2-7
d_gene: TRBD2
len: 14
CDR3aa: CASSVTSGSSEQYF
CDR3nt: TGTGCCAGCAGCGTAACTAGCGGAAGCAGCGAGCAGTACTTC

v_gene: TRBV4-1
j_gene: TRBJ1-2
d_gene: TRBD1
len: 15
CDR3aa: CASPLGQPFYYGYTF
CDR3nt: TGCGCCAGCCCCCTGGGACAGCCTTTTTACTATGGCTACACCTTC

v_gene: TRBV6-1
j_gene: TRBJ2-3
d_gene: TRBD2
len: 15
CDR3aa: CASSMTSGSGNTQYF
CDR3nt: TGTGCCAGCAGTATGACTAGCGGGAGTGGTAATACGCAGTATTTT

v_gene: TRBV7-3
j_gene: TRBJ2-5
d_gene: TRBD1
len: 14
CDR3aa: CASSLTGGKETQYF
CDR3nt: TGTGCCAGCAGCTTGACAGGGGGCAAAGAGACCCAGTACTTC

v_gene: TRBV7-7
j_gene: TRBJ2-5
d_gene: NA
len: 14
CDR3aa: CASSSTGEAQTQYF
CDR3nt: TGTGCTAGCAGCTCGACCGGGGAAGCGCAGACCCAGTACTTC

v_gene: TRBV7-9
j_gene: TRBJ2-5
d_gene: NA
len: 14
CDR3aa: CASSFQGLGETQYF
CDR3nt: TGTGCCAGCAGCTTCCAGGGATTAGGGGAGACCCAGTACTTC

v_gene: TRBV5-4
j_gene: TRBJ2-7
d_gene: TRBD2
len: 14
CDR3aa: CASSEGLANYEQYF
CDR3nt: TGTGCCAGCAGCGAGGGACTAGCGAACTACGAGCAGTACTTC

v_gene: TRBV9
j_gene: TRBJ2-7
d_gene: TRBD1
len: 13
CDR3aa: CASSVRQGGEQYF
CDR3nt: TGTGCCAGCAGCGTGAGACAGGGTGGCGAGCAGTACTTC

v_gene: TRBV7-8
j_gene: TRBJ2-1
d_gene: TRBD2
len: 16
CDR3aa: CASSLIEREVNNEQFF
CDR3nt: TGTGCCAGCAGCTTAATCGAGCGGGAGGTGAACAATGAGCAGTTCTTC

v_gene: TRBV6-1
j_gene: TRBJ1-4
d_gene: NA
len: 13
CDR3aa: CASRQATNEKLFF
CDR3nt: TGTGCCAGCCGACAGGCAACTAATGAAAAACTGTTTTTT

v_gene: TRBV6-8
j_gene: TRBJ1-2
d_gene: NA
len: 12
CDR3aa: CASREPYYGYTF
CDR3nt: TGTGCCAGCAGAGAACCCTATTATGGCTACACCTTC

v_gene: TRBV14
j_gene: TRBJ2-1
d_gene: TRBD2
len: 13
CDR3aa: CASSQLAVDEQFF
CDR3nt: TGTGCCAGCAGCCAACTAGCGGTGGATGAGCAGTTCTTC

v_gene: TRBV30
j_gene: TRBJ2-3
d_gene: TRBD2
len: 14
CDR3aa: CAWRLAGVTDTQYF
CDR3nt: TGTGCCTGGAGACTAGCGGGAGTGACAGATACGCAGTATTTT

v_gene: TRBV13
j_gene: TRBJ2-3
d_gene: TRBD2
len: 16
CDR3aa: CASSSKRLAGTDTQYF
CDR3nt: TGTGCCAGCAGCTCAAAGAGGCTAGCGGGCACAGATACGCAGTATTTT

v_gene: TRBV29-1
j_gene: TRBJ1-1
d_gene: TRBD1
len: 13
CDR3aa: CSVAQDRGFGAFF
CDR3nt: TGCAGCGTTGCCCAGGACAGGGGTTTCGGAGCTTTCTTT

v_gene: TRBV7-9
j_gene: TRBJ2-7
d_gene: TRBD1
len: 15
CDR3aa: CASSFPGQGRHEQYF
CDR3nt: TGTGCCAGCAGCTTTCCGGGACAGGGGAGGCACGAGCAGTACTTC

v_gene: TRBV7-9
j_gene: TRBJ2-7
d_gene: TRBD1
len: 14
CDR3aa: CASSPDRGFYEQYF
CDR3nt: TGTGCCAGCAGCCCGGACAGGGGGTTTTACGAGCAGTACTTC

v_gene: TRBV28
j_gene: TRBJ2-3
d_gene: NA
len: 15
CDR3aa: CASSDPIRRGDTQYF
CDR3nt: TGTGCCAGCAGCGATCCAATCCGGAGAGGAGATACGCAGTATTTT

v_gene: TRBV15
j_gene: TRBJ2-7
d_gene: NA
len: 14
CDR3aa: CATSRDLTRLGQYF
CDR3nt: TGTGCCACCAGCAGAGATTTGACACGATTAGGGCAGTACTTC

v_gene: TRBV28
j_gene: TRBJ1-1
d_gene: NA
len: 11
CDR3aa: CASSTVLEAFF
CDR3nt: TGTGCCAGCAGTACGGTTCTTGAAGCTTTCTTT

v_gene: TRBV6-5
j_gene: TRBJ2-1
d_gene: NA
len: 15
CDR3aa: CASRTREYSYNEQFF
CDR3nt: TGTGCCAGCAGGACTCGGGAATACTCCTACAATGAGCAGTTCTTC

v_gene: TRBV5-1
j_gene: TRBJ1-1
d_gene: NA
len: 13
CDR3aa: CASSMGSGTEAFF
CDR3nt: TGCGCCAGCAGCATGGGGTCAGGCACTGAAGCTTTCTTT

v_gene: TRBV19
j_gene: TRBJ1-2
d_gene: TRBD1
len: 15
CDR3aa: CASREPGQQFYGYTF
CDR3nt: TGTGCCAGTAGGGAACCGGGACAGCAGTTTTATGGCTACACCTTC